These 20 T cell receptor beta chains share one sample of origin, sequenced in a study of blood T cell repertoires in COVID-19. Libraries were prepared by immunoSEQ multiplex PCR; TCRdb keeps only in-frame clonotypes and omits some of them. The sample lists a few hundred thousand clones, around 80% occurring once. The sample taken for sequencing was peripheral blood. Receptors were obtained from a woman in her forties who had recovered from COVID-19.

The chain's CDR3 is CASRRGTNTGELFF. DNA of the CDR3: TGTGCCAGCAGACGGGGGACTAACACCGGGGAGCTGTTTTTT. The genes are TRBV7-3 and TRBJ2-2; possibly TRBD2 for D (6 bases). This CDR3 contains 14 residues. V lost 6 bases and J lost 2, with 10 bases in between. Per the germline V gene, CDR1 is SGHTA and CDR2 is FQGTGA.

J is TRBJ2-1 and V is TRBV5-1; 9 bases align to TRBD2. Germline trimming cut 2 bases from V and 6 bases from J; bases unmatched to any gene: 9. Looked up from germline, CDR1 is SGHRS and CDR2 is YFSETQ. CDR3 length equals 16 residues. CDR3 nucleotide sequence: TGCGCCAGCAGCTTAGGTCTAGCGGGGTGGGTCAATGAGCAGTTCTTC. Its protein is CASSLGLAGWVNEQFF.

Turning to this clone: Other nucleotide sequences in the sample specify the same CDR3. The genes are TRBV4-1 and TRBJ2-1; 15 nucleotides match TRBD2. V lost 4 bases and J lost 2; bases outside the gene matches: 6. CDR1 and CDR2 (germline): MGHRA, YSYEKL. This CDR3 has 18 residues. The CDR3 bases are TGCGCCAGCAGCCCGGGACTAGCGGGGGGTCCAACCTACAATGAGCAGTTCTTC. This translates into CASSPGLAGGPTYNEQFF.

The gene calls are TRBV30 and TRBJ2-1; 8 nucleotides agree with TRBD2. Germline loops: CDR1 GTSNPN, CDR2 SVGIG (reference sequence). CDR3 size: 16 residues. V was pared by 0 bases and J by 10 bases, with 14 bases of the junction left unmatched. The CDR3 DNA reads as TGTGCCTGGAGTGTACTCCGCAGCGGGGGCGCCGAAGAGCAGTTCTTC. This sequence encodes CAWSVLRSGGAEEQFF. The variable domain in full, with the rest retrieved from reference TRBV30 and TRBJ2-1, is SQTIHQWPATLVQPVGSPLSLECTVEGTSNPNLYWYRQAAGRGLQLLFYSVGIGQISSEVPQNLSASRPQDRQFILSSKKLLLSDSGFYLCAWSVLRSGGAEEQFFGPGTRLTVL.

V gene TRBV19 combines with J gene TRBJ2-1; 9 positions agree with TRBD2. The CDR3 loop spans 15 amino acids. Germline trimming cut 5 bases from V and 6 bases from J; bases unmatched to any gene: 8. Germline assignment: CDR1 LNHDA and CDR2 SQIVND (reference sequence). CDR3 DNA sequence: TGTGCCAGTAGTCCAATAGCGGGGGTAGGCAATGAGCAGTTCTTC. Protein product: CASSPIAGVGNEQFF. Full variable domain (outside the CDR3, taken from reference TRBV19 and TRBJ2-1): DGGITQSPKYLFRKEGQNVTLSCEQNLNHDAMYWYRQDPGQGLRLIYYSQIVNDFQKGDIAEGYSVSREKKESFPLTVTSAQKNPTAFYLCASSPIAGVGNEQFFGPGTRLTVL.

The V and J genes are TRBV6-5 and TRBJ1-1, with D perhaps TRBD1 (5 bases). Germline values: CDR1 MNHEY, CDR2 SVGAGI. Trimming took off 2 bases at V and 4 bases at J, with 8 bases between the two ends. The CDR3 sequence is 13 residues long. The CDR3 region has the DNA TGTGCCAGCAGTTACCAGGGTAGCACTGAAGCTTTCTTT. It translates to CASSYQGSTEAFF.

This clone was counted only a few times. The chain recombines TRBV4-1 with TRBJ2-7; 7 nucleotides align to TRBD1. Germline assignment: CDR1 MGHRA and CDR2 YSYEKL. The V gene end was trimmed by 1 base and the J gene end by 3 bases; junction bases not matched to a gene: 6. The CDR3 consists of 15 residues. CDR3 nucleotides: TGCGCCAGCAGCCAAGGATCCGGGACAGTCTACGAGCAGTACTTC. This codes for CASSQGSGTVYEQYF.

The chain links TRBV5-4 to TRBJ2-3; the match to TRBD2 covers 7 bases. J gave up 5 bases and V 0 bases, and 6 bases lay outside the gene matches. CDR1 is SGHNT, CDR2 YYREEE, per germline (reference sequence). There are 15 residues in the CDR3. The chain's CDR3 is CASSLGGTGGDTQYF. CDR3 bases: TGTGCCAGCAGCTTGGGTGGGACGGGGGGAGATACGCAGTATTTT.

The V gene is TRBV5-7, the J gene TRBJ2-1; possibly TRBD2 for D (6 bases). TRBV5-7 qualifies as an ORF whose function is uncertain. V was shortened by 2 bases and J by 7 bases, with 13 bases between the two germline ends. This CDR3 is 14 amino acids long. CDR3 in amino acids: CASSLKWGENEQFF. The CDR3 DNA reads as TGTGCCAGCAGCTTAAAGTGGGGGGAGAATGAGCAGTTCTTC.

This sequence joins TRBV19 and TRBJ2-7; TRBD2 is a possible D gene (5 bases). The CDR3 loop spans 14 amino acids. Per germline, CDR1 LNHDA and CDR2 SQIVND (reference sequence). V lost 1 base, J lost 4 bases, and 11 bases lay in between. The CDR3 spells CASSIATGKYEQYF. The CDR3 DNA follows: TGTGCCAGTAGTATAGCAACCGGGAAGTACGAGCAGTACTTC.

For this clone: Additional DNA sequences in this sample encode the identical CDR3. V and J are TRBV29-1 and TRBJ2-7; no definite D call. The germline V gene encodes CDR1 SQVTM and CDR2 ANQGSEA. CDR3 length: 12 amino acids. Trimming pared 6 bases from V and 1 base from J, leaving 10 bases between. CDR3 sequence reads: CSVGGRSYEQYF. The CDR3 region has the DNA TGCAGCGTGGGCGGCAGGTCCTACGAGCAGTACTTC.

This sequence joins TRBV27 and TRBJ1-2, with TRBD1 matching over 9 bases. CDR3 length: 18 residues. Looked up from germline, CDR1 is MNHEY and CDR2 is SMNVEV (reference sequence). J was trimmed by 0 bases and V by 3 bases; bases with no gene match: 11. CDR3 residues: CASSLIPTGGDPNYGYTF. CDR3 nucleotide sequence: TGTGCCAGCAGTTTGATACCGACAGGGGGGGATCCTAACTATGGCTACACCTTC.

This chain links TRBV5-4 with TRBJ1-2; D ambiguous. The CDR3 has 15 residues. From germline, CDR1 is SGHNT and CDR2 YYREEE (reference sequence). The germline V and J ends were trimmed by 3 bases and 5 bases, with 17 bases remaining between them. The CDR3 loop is CASSSSGISLYGYTF. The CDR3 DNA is TGTGCCAGCAGCTCTTCGGGAATTTCGTTATATGGCTACACCTTC.

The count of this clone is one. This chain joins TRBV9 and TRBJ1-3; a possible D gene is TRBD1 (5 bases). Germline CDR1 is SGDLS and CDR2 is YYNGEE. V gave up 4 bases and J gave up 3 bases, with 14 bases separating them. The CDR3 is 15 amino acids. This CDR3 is CASSPGVPRGNTIYF. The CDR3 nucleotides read TGTGCCAGCAGCCCGGGGGTCCCTCGTGGAAACACCATATATTTT.

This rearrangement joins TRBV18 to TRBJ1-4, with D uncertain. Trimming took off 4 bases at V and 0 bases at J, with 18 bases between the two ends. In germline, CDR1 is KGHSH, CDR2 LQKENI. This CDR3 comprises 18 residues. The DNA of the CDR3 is TGTGCCAGCTCACAACAGACAATTTCAAGATCAACTAATGAAAAACTGTTTTTT. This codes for CASSQQTISRSTNEKLFF.

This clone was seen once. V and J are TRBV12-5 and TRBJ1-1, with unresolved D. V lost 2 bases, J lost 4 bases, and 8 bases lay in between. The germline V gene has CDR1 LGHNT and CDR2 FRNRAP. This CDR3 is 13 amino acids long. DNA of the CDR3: TGTGCTAGTGGTTTGAGAGGGTCCACTGAAGCTTTCTTT. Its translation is CASGLRGSTEAFF.

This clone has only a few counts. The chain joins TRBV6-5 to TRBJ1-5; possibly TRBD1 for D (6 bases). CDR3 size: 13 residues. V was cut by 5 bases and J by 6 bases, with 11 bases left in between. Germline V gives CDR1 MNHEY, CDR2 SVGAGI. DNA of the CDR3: TGTGCCAGCAGTCGGACAGAGTTTCAGCCCCAGCATTTT. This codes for CASSRTEFQPQHF.

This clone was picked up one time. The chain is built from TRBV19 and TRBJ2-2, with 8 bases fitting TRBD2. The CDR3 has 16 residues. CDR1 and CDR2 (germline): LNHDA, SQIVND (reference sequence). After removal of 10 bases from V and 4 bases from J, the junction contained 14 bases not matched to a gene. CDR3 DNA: TGTGCCACCTCCTTTCGGGGGGGGGCCTTCACCGGGGAGCTGTTTTTT. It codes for CATSFRGGAFTGELFF.

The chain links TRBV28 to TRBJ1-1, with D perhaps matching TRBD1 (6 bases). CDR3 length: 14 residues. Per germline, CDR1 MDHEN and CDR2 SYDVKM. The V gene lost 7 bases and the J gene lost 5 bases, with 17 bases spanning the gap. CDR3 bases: TGTGCCAGCACTTATGCAGGGGTAAGGACTGAAGCTTTCTTT. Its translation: CASTYAGVRTEAFF.

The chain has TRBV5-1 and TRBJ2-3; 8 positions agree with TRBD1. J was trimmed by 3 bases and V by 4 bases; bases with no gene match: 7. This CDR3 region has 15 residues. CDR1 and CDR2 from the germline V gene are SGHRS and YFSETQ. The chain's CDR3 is CASSARQGSTDTQYF. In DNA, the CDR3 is TGCGCCAGCAGCGCAAGACAGGGGTCAACAGATACGCAGTATTTT.